This T cell receptor (beta chain) was found in a study of response to subunit inactivated influenza vaccine. Broader study findings: Only a handful of new T cells, the authors suggested, are recruited with each seasonal influenza vaccination.

This clonotype has ten or more counts. Its antigen is not known. Germline V CDR1 and CDR2: DFQATT, SNEGSKA (reference sequence). Trimming removed 6 bases at V and 0 bases at J, with 11 bases between. The CDR3 is 13 residues long. TCRdb itself ran the RT-PCR reads through MiXCR, one entry per CDR3 protein. The sample contains roughly 500,000 distinct CDR3 sequences, 15% to 20% of which appear only once. The gene calls are TRBV20-1 and TRBJ1-1, with D possibly being TRBD1 (5 bases). The source is a man aged 50-75 years who received an inactivated influenza vaccine. This specimen consisted of CD4+ T cells sorted from PBMCs, obtained around 25 months after vaccination. CDR3 coding DNA: TGCAGTGCCGTCGGGACGGTGAACACTGAAGCTTTCTTT. It yields the protein CSAVGTVNTEAFF.